This TCR beta chain appears in the sequencing data of a study of blood T cell repertoires in COVID-19. As for the study in general: Sites across the United States, Italy and Spain contributed samples from acute and convalescent COVID-19. Sample material is recorded as cDNA or gDNA derived from T cells, B-cell-depleted T cells, or PBMCs.

CDR1 and CDR2 (germline): LNHNV, YYDKDF (reference sequence). V was clipped by 5 bases and J by 9 bases, with 16 bases between them. The CDR3 has 13 amino acids. How the authors handled the data: Amplification of reference gene primers provided the estimated nucleated cell counts. Produced via immunoSEQ multiplex PCR; TCRdb's table is partial and in-frame only. The V and J calls and clone size were taken over from that table, and D and trimming were inferred from the DNA. The sample holds 250,000 to 300,000 clones, under 90% seen once. Seattle patients were enrolled during active infection and followed longitudinally.

The chain is built from TRBV15 and TRBJ1-1; D remains unclear. This TCR came from a woman aged 25 to 39 with COVID-19, enrolled during active disease. The sequencing sample was made of peripheral blood. CDR3: CATSPERVNQAFF. As DNA, the CDR3 is TGTGCCACCAGCCCTGAACGGGTCAACCAAGCTTTCTTT.